This T cell receptor (beta chain) stems from a study of CD8 T cells in ankylosing spondylitis. The germline CDR1 and CDR2 sequences are SGHTA and FQGNSA. The CDR3 runs 17 residues. V lost 5 bases and J 7 bases, leaving 21 bases between the germline ends. As regards this clonotype: The antigen is not known.

TCRdb re-analysed the 5' RACE reads in MiXCR, keeping a single row per CDR3 protein. This table holds 200,000 to 300,000 distinct CDR3 sequences, approximately 8.4% found once. Study findings and constraints: Reports say disease-linked clones showed up significantly more in matched ankylosing spondylitis synovial fluid. Apparently characteristic of ankylosing spondylitis blood was a TCR beta motif (eight highly homologous variants). In the blood and synovial fluid of reactive arthritis, some motif variants had been previously reported. Disease-linked clones bore a CD8+ phenotype, appearing relatively rarely in peripheral blood.

The receptor was isolated from a female donor with ankylosing spondylitis or in good health (not recorded which). This chain links TRBV7-2 with TRBJ2-6, with D hard to call. What was sequenced was blood, either unsorted or a sorted T cell fraction (not recorded which). The CDR3 reads CASSPRAGWLGANVLTF. In nucleotides, the CDR3 is TGTGCCAGCAGCCCTAGGGCTGGGTGGCTGGGAGCCAACGTCCTGACTTTC.